The entry below gives a single T cell receptor (beta chain) sequence along with its context. The junction had 6 bases not matched to a gene; V was cut back by 4 bases and J by 3 bases. The CDR3 sequence is 15 residues long. Germline CDR1 reads MNHEY; CDR2 reads SVGEGT. The data were taken from a study of blood T cell repertoires in COVID-19. Across the study: Collection of acute and convalescent COVID-19 samples took place in the United States, Italy and Spain. PBMCs, B-cell-depleted T cells, or T cells were the source of the cDNA or gDNA that made up the material.

Profiled with immunoSEQ multiplex PCR; TCRdb holds only in-frame clones, not every one. The sample lists about 100,000 clones; around 81% were seen once. The V gene is TRBV6-2 or TRBV6-3, the J gene TRBJ2-3; 8 nucleotides align to TRBD1. This receptor was taken from a woman in her seventies with acute or convalescent COVID-19. The sample consisted of peripheral blood. The CDR3 region is CASSSRGQGTDTQYF. DNA of the CDR3: TGTGCCAGCAGTTCCCGAGGACAGGGAACAGATACGCAGTATTTT.